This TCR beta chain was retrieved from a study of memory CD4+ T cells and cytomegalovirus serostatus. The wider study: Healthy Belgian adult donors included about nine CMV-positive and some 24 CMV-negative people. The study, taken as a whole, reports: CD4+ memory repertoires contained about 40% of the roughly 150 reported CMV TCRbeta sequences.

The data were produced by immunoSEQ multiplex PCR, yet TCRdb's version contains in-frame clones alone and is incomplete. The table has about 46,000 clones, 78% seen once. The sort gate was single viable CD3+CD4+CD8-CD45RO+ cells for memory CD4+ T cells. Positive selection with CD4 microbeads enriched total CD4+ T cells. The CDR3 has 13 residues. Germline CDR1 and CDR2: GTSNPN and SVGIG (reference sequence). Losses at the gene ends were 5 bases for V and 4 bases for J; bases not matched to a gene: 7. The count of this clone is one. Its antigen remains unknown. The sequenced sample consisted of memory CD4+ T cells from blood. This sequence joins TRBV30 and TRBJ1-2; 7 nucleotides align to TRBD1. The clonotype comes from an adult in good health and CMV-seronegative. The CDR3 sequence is CAWEGAGVYGYTF. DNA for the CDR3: TGTGCCTGGGAGGGGGCGGGTGTCTATGGCTACACCTTC.